Below are 10 T cell receptor beta chains sequenced from a single sample in a study of neurological immune-mediated disorders. TCRdb re-called the 5' RACE reads with MiXCR, one entry per CDR3 protein. This sample carries roughly 59,000 distinct CDR3 sequences, roughly 5% of them seen once, and the ten largest clones take approximately 5.1%. Sequenced material: PBMCs. These receptors originate from a human donor with multiple sclerosis. The donor label of this sample is uncertain.

The J gene is TRBJ2-1, the V gene TRBV20-1; D is unclear. The CDR3 totals 13 residues. Trimming pared 3 bases from V and 4 bases from J, leaving 10 bases between. Germline V gene sequence: CDR1 DFQATT, CDR2 SNEGSKA (reference sequence). CDR3 coding DNA: TGCAGTGCTAGTTCTTGGGGTTACAATGAGCAGTTCTTC. Its translation is CSASSWGYNEQFF.

This clonotype was picked up many times. The chain has TRBV5-1 and TRBJ1-1; no clear D. Looked up from germline, CDR1 is SGHRS and CDR2 is YFSETQ. V was pared by 7 bases and J by 5 bases, with 18 bases between. CDR3 length: 14 amino acids. The CDR3 here is CASFPSPGRTEAFF. As DNA, the CDR3 is TGCGCCAGCTTTCCGAGCCCTGGGAGGACTGAAGCTTTCTTT.

This clonotype came up many times. CDR3 in amino acids: CASSPYGTRPYSNQPQHF. The CDR3, as DNA: TGCGCCAGCAGCCCGTACGGGACAAGACCCTATAGCAATCAGCCCCAGCATTTT. This chain uses TRBV5-1 with TRBJ1-5, with a weak D call TRBD1 (6 bases). The CDR3 is made up of 18 amino acids. CDR1 and CDR2 (germline): SGHRS, YFSETQ. Trimming removed 4 bases at V and 0 bases at J, with 20 bases between.

As for this clonotype: A read error is possible here, since a much larger clone lies one base away. This rearrangement joins TRBV5-1 to TRBJ2-1; possibly TRBD2 for D (6 bases). Germline V gene lookup returns CDR1 SGHRS and CDR2 YFSETQ. Trimming removed 4 bases at V and 7 bases at J, with 27 bases between. The CDR3 is 18 residues long. CDR3 sequence reads: CASSIPQGGVIRPNEQFF. For the CDR3, the DNA is TGCGCCAGCAGCATCCCTCAAGGCGGGGTAATCCGCCCAAATGAGCAGTTCTTC.

This clonotype was observed at least ten times. The chain recombines TRBV20-1 with TRBJ2-1; TRBD2 matches 8 bases. CDR3 length: 16 residues. The J segment lost 5 bases and the V segment lost 2 bases, leaving 11 bases of the junction unmatched. The germline CDR1 and CDR2 sequences are DFQATT and SNEGSKA (reference sequence). DNA for the CDR3: TGCAGTGCTAGACCCTACGGACTAGCTAGCGACAATGAGCAGTTCTTC. Its translation is CSARPYGLASDNEQFF.

The chain combines TRBV13 with TRBJ2-7, with D maybe TRBD1 (9 bases). Trimming shortened V by 4 bases and J by 2 bases, and 18 bases separated the two germline ends. Per germline, CDR1 PRHDT and CDR2 FYEKMQ (reference sequence). The CDR3 runs 16 residues. The CDR3 DNA reads as TGTGCCAGCAGCTCCCGGGGGGGACAGGGTGCCTACGAGCAGTACTTC. Translating gives CASSSRGGQGAYEQYF.

This clonotype was seen ten or more times. V and J are TRBV20-1 and TRBJ1-2; 10 nucleotides match TRBD1. The CDR3 loop spans 16 amino acids. Germline-derived CDR1 and CDR2 are DFQATT and SNEGSKA (reference sequence). J was trimmed by 2 bases and V by 2 bases; bases with no gene match: 8. The CDR3 region is CSARTGTGDSNYGYTF. DNA for the CDR3: TGCAGTGCTAGAACCGGGACAGGGGATTCAAACTATGGCTACACCTTC.

This clonotype was found many times. The chain combines TRBV6-6 with TRBJ2-5, with unresolved D. The V and J ends lost 5 bases and 9 bases respectively, with 10 bases between them. The CDR3 has 11 amino acids. The germline gives CDR1 MNHNY, CDR2 SVGAGI (reference sequence). The DNA of the CDR3 is TGTGCCAGCAGTCCCGATATCCCCCAGTACTTC. Its protein product is CASSPDIPQYF.

This clonotype was recorded at least ten times. The genes are TRBV3-1 and TRBJ2-7; TRBD2 agrees at 7 bases. The V gene end was trimmed by 4 bases and the J gene end by 2 bases; junction bases not matched to a gene: 8. This CDR3 has 15 amino acids. In germline, CDR1 is LGHDT, CDR2 YNNKEL (reference sequence). As DNA, the CDR3 is TGTGCCAGCAGCCCAAGGACTAGAAGCGCCTACGAGCAGTACTTC. The encoded protein is CASSPRTRSAYEQYF.

This clonotype was counted ten times or more. This chain links TRBV27 with TRBJ1-2; no clear D. In germline, CDR1 is MNHEY, CDR2 SMNVEV (reference sequence). Trimming took off 4 bases at V and 4 bases at J, with 10 bases between the two ends. This CDR3 spans 13 amino acids. CDR3 residues: CASSSWTGYGYTF. The CDR3 DNA reads as TGTGCCAGCAGTTCCTGGACGGGCTATGGCTACACCTTC.